The TCR beta chain described here comes from a study of T cells in localized non-small cell lung cancer. About this clone itself: Antigen specificity is unknown.

The CDR3 runs to 15 residues. V lost 4 bases and J 4 bases, leaving 16 bases between the germline ends. The germline V gene encodes CDR1 MNHNS and CDR2 SASEGT. Study observations and caveats: Compared with tumor, uninvolved adjacent lung displayed greater T cell clonality, ranking highest overall. Sequencing covered just one tumor region, so heterogeneity cannot be ruled out. There was an association of higher blood T cell density with longer overall survival. Adjacent lung tissue had a median approximately 61 of the top 100 clones found in the tumor.

Libraries were prepared by immunoSEQ multiplex PCR; TCRdb keeps only in-frame clonotypes and omits some of them. The sample has about 54,000 clones; around four fifths are singletons. The receptor's source is a female donor over 55 with stage II squamous cell lung carcinoma. V is TRBV6-1 and J is TRBJ1-1; D is possibly TRBD1 (5 bases). Sequencing was performed on peripheral blood, taken before any cancer treatment. The CDR3 here is CASSGVQGAGTEAFF. The CDR3 DNA follows: TGTGCCAGCAGTGGGGTTCAAGGGGCCGGCACTGAAGCTTTCTTT.